This T cell receptor (beta chain) was sequenced during a study of T cell repertoires in cytomegalovirus infection (dated by TCRdb to between 2019 and 2020). Looking at the study overall: Donor HLA type was relevant to the analysis, as public TCR beta signatures indicated carriage of CMV infection together with the matching HLA type. What the research found in general, with its limitations: In the ex vivo response, HLA-C-restricted CMV-specific TCR beta clonotypes were dominant, and in two of eight donors the single most frequent clonotype came from this HLA-C-restricted group. Cumulative frequency of public TCR beta family members discriminated carriers of CMV infection plus the relevant HLA type in this cohort and an independent roughly 340-donor cohort.

This clonotype occurred a few times. Its antigen has not been determined. Base qualities are not provided; no much larger clone lies one nucleotide away. The reads were generated on an Illumina HiSeq 1500. TCRdb reprocessing: public reads trimmed at Q25 with fastp, clones called with MiXCR, in-frame beta chains kept. Rows merge per CDR3 protein into single entries with the most common DNA and genes. The sample table records about 740,000 distinct CDR3 sequences; about a third of these occur just once. Of the sample, more than 2.5% is held by the ten largest clones. From the cysteine through the phenylalanine, the CDR3 covers 13 amino acids. Of the read, only the CDR3 DNA is kept; its 39 bases are in frame from base 1. From a lookup of the germline V gene, CDR1 and CDR2 are MGHRA and YSYEKL. Between the V and J ends, shortened by 0 bases and 5 bases respectively, the junction contains 4 bases.

The rearrangement combines TRBV4-1 with TRBJ2-2, with the D gene not confidently named. This TCR was recovered from a human donor in good health (CMV status not recorded). Some clones in this sample may be carry-over from other donors' samples. The sequencing input was PBMCs. The CDR3 protein: CASSQDPTGELFF. The base sequence is TGCGCCAGCAGCCAAGATCCGACCGGGGAGCTGTTTTTT.